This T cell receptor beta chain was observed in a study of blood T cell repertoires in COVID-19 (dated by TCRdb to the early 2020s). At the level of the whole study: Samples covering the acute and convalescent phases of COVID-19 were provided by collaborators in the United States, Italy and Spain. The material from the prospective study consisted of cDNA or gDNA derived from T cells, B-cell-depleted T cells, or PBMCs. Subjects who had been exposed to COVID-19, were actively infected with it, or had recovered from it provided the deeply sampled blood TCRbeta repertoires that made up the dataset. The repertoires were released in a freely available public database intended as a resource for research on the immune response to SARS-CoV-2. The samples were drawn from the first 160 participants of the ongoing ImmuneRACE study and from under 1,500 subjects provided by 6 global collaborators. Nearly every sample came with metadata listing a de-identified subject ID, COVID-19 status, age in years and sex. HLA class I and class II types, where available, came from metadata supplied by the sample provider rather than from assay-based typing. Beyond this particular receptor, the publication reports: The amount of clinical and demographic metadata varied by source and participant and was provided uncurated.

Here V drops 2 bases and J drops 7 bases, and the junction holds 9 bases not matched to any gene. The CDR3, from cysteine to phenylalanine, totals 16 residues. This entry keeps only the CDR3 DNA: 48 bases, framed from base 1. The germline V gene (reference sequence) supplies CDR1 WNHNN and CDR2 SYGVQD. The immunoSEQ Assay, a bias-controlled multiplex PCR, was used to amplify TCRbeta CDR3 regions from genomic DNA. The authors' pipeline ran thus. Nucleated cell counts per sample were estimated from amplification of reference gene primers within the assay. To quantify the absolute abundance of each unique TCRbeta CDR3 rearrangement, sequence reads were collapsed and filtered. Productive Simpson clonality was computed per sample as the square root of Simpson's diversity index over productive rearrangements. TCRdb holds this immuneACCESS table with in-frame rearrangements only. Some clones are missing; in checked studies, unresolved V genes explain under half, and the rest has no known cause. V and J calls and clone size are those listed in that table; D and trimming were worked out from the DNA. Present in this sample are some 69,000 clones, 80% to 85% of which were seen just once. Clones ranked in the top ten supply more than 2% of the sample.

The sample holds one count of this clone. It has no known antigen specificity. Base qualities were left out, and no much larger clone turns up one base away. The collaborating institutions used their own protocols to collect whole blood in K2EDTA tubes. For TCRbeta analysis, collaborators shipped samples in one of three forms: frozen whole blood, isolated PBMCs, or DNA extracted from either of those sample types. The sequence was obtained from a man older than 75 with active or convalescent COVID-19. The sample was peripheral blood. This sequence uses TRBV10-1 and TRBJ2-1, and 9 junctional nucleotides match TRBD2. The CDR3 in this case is CASSEKAGGPENEQFF. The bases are TGCGCCAGCAGTGAGAAGGCGGGAGGGCCAGAAAATGAGCAGTTCTTC.